Reported below is one T cell receptor (beta chain). What it recognizes is unknown. The sample belongs to a study of vaccination effects on CD4 cells after COVID-19. For the study at large: Post-vaccine specimens were collected at a median of 72 days following the second dose.

Pools of viral peptides were used by the ViraFEST assay to expand antigen-specific CD4+ T cells ahead of sequencing. Subsequent to less than twelve days of culture, CD4+ T cells were isolated. The participants, recipients of two vaccine doses, got either BNT162b2 or mRNA-1273. Peptides at roughly 10 ug/ml and IL-2 at roughly 9.3 IU/ml were added to two million PBMC per well. Trimming removed 6 bases from V and 7 bases from J, with 6 bases in between. CDR3 length: 11 amino acids. CDR1 is ENHRY, CDR2 SYGVKD, per germline. Generated by immunoSEQ multiplex PCR, the TCRdb table keeps only in-frame clones and is missing some. The data show roughly 24,000 clones, over 75% seen once.

The genes are TRBV10-3 and TRBJ2-2; D gene ambiguous. Sample: CD4+ T cells from PBMCs cultured with HCoV-NL63 spike peptides, taken after COVID-19 vaccination. The TCR sequence derives from a human donor who received a COVID-19 vaccine. CDR3 bases: TGTGCCATCAGAAGGAACGGGGAGCTGTTTTTT. Its protein is CAIRRNGELFF.